Presented here are 11 T cell receptor beta chains from one specimen sequenced in a study of regulatory T cells in long-lasting Graves disease. Time point reported: persistent/refractory GD, antithyroid drugs over 5 years with positive TRAb. With RNA extracted from PBMCs as input, the TCR library was made. iRepertoire HTBI primers and Arm-PCR of CDR3 regions built TCR beta libraries. TCRdb re-called the multiplex PCR reads with MiXCR, one entry per CDR3 protein. The sample lists approximately 470,000 distinct CDR3 sequences; around 21% were seen once. The sequencing here drew on peripheral blood mononuclear cells (PBMCs), taken when the disease was refractory, from a patient treated with antithyroid drugs. Every receptor here comes from a female donor with Graves disease.

This chain connects TRBV6-1 to TRBJ2-7; no firm D call. CDR1 and CDR2 from the germline V gene are MNHNS and SASEGT. There are 13 residues in the CDR3. V gave up 8 bases and J gave up 3 bases, with 14 bases separating them. The CDR3 region is CASDPRPGYEQYF. In DNA form, the CDR3 reads TGTGCCAGCGACCCAAGGCCGGGCTACGAGCAGTACTTC.

This clonotype occurred a few times. The chain uses TRBV9 and TRBJ2-7, with TRBD2 matching over 13 bases. V lost 0 bases and J lost 3; bases outside the gene matches: 6. The germline gives CDR1 SGDLS, CDR2 YYNGEE. The CDR3 loop spans 17 amino acids. The CDR3 sequence: CASSVAEGLAGFYEQYF. CDR3 DNA: TGTGCCAGCAGCGTAGCAGAGGGACTAGCGGGATTCTACGAGCAGTACTTC.

The chain couples TRBV5-1 to TRBJ2-5, with D perhaps matching TRBD2 (5 bases). This CDR3 comprises 14 residues. Trimming stripped 1 base from V and 2 bases from J, with 9 bases between. In germline, CDR1 is SGHRS, CDR2 YFSETQ. This CDR3 is CASSLNSAQETQYF. The CDR3 DNA sequence: TGCGCCAGCAGCTTGAATAGCGCGCAAGAGACCCAGTACTTC.

This clonotype was counted only a few times. This sequence joins TRBV19 and TRBJ2-7, with 8 positions matching TRBD2. The CDR3 is 14 residues long. With 6 bases clipped from V and 2 bases from J, the junction kept 6 bases outside the gene matches. CDR1 and CDR2 (germline): LNHDA, SQIVND (reference sequence). In nucleotides, the CDR3 is TGTGCCAGTAGCTGGCGGGAGGCCCCCTACGAGCAGTACTTC. This translates into CASSWREAPYEQYF.

V gene TRBV20-1 combines with J gene TRBJ2-1; D tentatively fits TRBD1 or TRBD2 (6 bases each). Trimming cost V 8 bases and J 9 bases, with 23 bases left between them. CDR1 and CDR2 (germline): DFQATT, SNEGSKA (reference sequence). This CDR3 comprises 14 residues. CDR3 in amino acids: CSPASRGGRREQFF. The CDR3 coding sequence is TGCAGTCCTGCTAGTAGAGGGGGGAGGCGTGAGCAGTTCTTC.

This clonotype has a count of ten or more. The chain links TRBV28 to TRBJ2-7; possible D gene TRBD1, 5 bases. Trimming pared 8 bases from V and 2 bases from J, leaving 16 bases between. CDR1 and CDR2 (germline): MDHEN, SYDVKM. This CDR3 spans 14 amino acids. In DNA, the CDR3 is TGTGCCAGCGAACCATCTCAGGGTACCTACGAGCAGTACTTC. It codes for CASEPSQGTYEQYF.

The table lists this clonotype with a few counts. This rearrangement joins TRBV28 to TRBJ1-1; D gene ambiguous. CDR3 length: 13 residues. Trimming took 8 bases from V and 7 from J, leaving 17 bases between them. Per germline, CDR1 MDHEN and CDR2 SYDVKM. The CDR3 DNA sequence: TGTGCCAGCTCACTTAGTATTTGGAATGAAGCTTTCTTT. It translates to CASSLSIWNEAFF.

This clonotype occurred many times. V is TRBV18 and J is TRBJ2-7; D uncertain. CDR1 and CDR2 from the germline V gene are KGHSH and LQKENI. Between the trimmed V and J ends, which lost 3 bases and 2 bases, there was a span of 11 bases. The CDR3 totals 14 residues. The CDR3 spells CASSPPSYTYEQYF. CDR3 bases: TGTGCCAGCTCACCCCCGAGCTATACCTACGAGCAGTACTTC. The full variable domain, with the rest looked up from reference TRBV18 and TRBJ2-7, is NAGVMQNPRHLVRRRGQEARLRCSPMKGHSHVYWYRQLPEEGLKFMVYLQKENIIDESGMPKERFSAEFPKEGPSILRIQQVVRGDSAAYFCASSPPSYTYEQYFGPGTRLTVT.

The sample holds a few counts of this clonotype. The chain uses TRBV12-3 or TRBV12-4 and TRBJ2-2, with D possibly TRBD1 on 6 matching bases. Trimming pared 6 bases from V and 5 bases from J, leaving 13 bases between. The CDR3 extends over 14 amino acids. The CDR3 DNA is TGTGCCAGCAGGGTTTATACAGGGACCGGGGAGCTGTTTTTT. Its translation: CASRVYTGTGELFF.

In DNA, the CDR3 is TGCGCCAGCAGCTTAAGCAACTCCTACAATGAGCAGTTCTTC. Protein sequence: CASSLSNSYNEQFF. The chain recombines TRBV5-1 with TRBJ2-1; D gene unclear. Germline CDR1 and CDR2: SGHRS and YFSETQ. V was shortened by 2 bases and J by 0 bases, with 6 bases between the two germline ends. This CDR3 contains 14 residues.

This clonotype was observed many times. The chain links TRBV11-2 to TRBJ2-4; 9 bases are shared with TRBD2. Germline-derived CDR1 and CDR2 are SGHAT and FQNNGV. V dropped 3 bases and J dropped 1; count of bases not matched to a gene: 7. The CDR3 is 17 residues long. The CDR3 reads CASSFKAGGTAKNIQYF. CDR3 DNA: TGTGCCAGCAGCTTCAAAGCGGGAGGAACCGCCAAAAACATTCAGTACTTC.